This TCR beta chain was captured by sequencing in a study of PD-1 blockade in classical Hodgkin lymphoma. Germline-derived CDR1 and CDR2 are SNHLY and FYNNEI. The germline V and J ends were trimmed by 4 bases and 3 bases, with 15 bases remaining between them. The CDR3 contains 15 residues. TCRdb's copy holds only in-frame clones and misses some; the assay was immunoSEQ multiplex PCR. The sample lists approximately 6,700 clones; almost 85% were seen once. There was relapse after autologous stem cell transplantation in every patient, and there was variation in brentuximab vedotin exposure. Sample: peripheral blood mononuclear cells (PBMCs), taken at baseline. The chain recombines TRBV2 with TRBJ2-5; D may be TRBD1 (6 bases). This sequence was found in a human donor with classical Hodgkin lymphoma. CDR3 nucleotides: TGTGCCAGCAGTGCTCCGGACAGCGAAGAAGAGACCCAGTACTTC. Residues: CASSAPDSEEETQYF.